The 32 T cell receptor beta chains below come from one sample, sequenced in a study of shared clonotypes between healthy human individuals. TCRdb's table, derived via immunoSEQ multiplex PCR, lists solely in-frame clones and lacks some. The sample carries about 520,000 clones, 60% to 80% recorded once. The specimen was PBMCs. These receptor sequences come from a woman aged 40 to 50 in good health. Some clones in this sample may be carry-over from other donors' samples.

The V and J genes are TRBV28 and TRBJ2-1; D tentatively reads TRBD1 or TRBD2 (5 bases each). The CDR3 covers 12 residues. Between the trimmed V and J ends, which lost 4 bases and 8 bases, there was a span of 9 bases. CDR1 and CDR2 from the germline V gene are MDHEN and SYDVKM. The CDR3 DNA reads as TGTGCCAGCAGTTCCGGGGCCGATGAGCAGTTCTTC. It is translated as CASSSGADEQFF. The whole variable domain, filled in from reference TRBV28 and TRBJ2-1, reads DVKVTQSSRYLVKRTGEKVFLECVQDMDHENMFWYRQDPGLGLRLIYFSYDVKMKEKGDIPEGYSVSREKKERFSLILESASTNQTSMYLCASSSGADEQFFGPGTRLTVL.

CDR3 bases: TGTGCCAGCAGTTTGGCAGACTACGAGCAGTACTTC. Translation gives CASSLADYEQYF. The V and J genes are TRBV28 and TRBJ2-7; D is unresolved. V was shortened by 3 bases and J by 3 bases, with 6 bases between the two germline ends. Germline V gene data show CDR1 as MDHEN and CDR2 as SYDVKM. The CDR3 is 12 amino acids.

The CDR3 spells CASSYSSGEAGELFF. CDR3 bases: TGTGCCAGCAGTTACTCCTCAGGGGAGGCCGGGGAGCTGTTTTTT. The rearrangement links TRBV6-5 to TRBJ2-2; D tentatively reads TRBD1 or TRBD2 (6 bases each). V was shortened by 0 bases and J by 6 bases, with 11 bases between the two germline ends. Per the germline V gene, CDR1 is MNHEY and CDR2 is SVGAGI. The CDR3 sequence is 15 residues long.

The chain carries TRBV14 and TRBJ1-1; 9 bases map to TRBD1. The germline V gene encodes CDR1 SGHDN and CDR2 FVKESK. This CDR3 contains 18 residues. The V and J ends lost 6 bases and 1 base, in that order; junction bases with no gene match: 15. CDR3 nucleotide sequence: TGTGCCAGCAGTTCTCTACCGGGACAGGGTGGGGCGAACACTGAAGCTTTCTTT. Its translation: CASSSLPGQGGANTEAFF.

CDR3 in amino acids: CASSHPFIGRAYEQYF. The CDR3 coding sequence is TGTGCCAGCAGCCATCCTTTCATAGGCAGGGCGTACGAGCAGTACTTC. The chain has TRBV5-6 and TRBJ2-7, with a possible D match to TRBD1 (5 bases). The CDR3 sequence is 16 residues long. V was trimmed by 4 bases and J by 4 bases, leaving 21 bases between them. Germline-derived CDR1 and CDR2 are SGHDT and YYEEEE.

The V and J genes are TRBV30 and TRBJ1-1; D unclear. Germline V gene sequence: CDR1 GTSNPN, CDR2 SVGIG (reference sequence). The V gene lost 4 bases and the J gene lost 1 base, with 10 bases spanning the gap. This CDR3 has 13 residues. CDR3 DNA sequence: TGTGCCTGGAAATCGGGTCAGAACACTGAAGCTTTCTTT. Translating it yields CAWKSGQNTEAFF.

The chain uses TRBV5-1 and TRBJ1-4; TRBD1 aligns across 7 bases. The trim removed 4 bases at V and 2 bases at J, leaving 5 bases unmatched. Per germline, CDR1 SGHRS and CDR2 YFSETQ. The length of the CDR3 is 15 residues. The CDR3 DNA is TGCGCCAGCAGCACCCTGGGACAGACTAATGAAAAACTGTTTTTT. Its translation: CASSTLGQTNEKLFF.

V gene TRBV5-8 combines with J gene TRBJ2-5; perhaps TRBD1 as D (6 bases). The V gene's germline CDR1 is SGHTS and CDR2 YDEGEE. Trimming left V 2 bases short and J 3 bases short, with 11 bases between. The CDR3 is 14 amino acids. CDR3 loop: CASSLYRVKETQYF. The CDR3 DNA reads TGTGCCAGCAGCTTATACAGGGTTAAAGAGACCCAGTACTTC.

This clone was seen a handful of times. One end of the junction does not line up with germline, which may come from a read error. The genes are TRBV15 and TRBJ1-4; 8 positions match TRBD1. The CDR3 is made up of 14 amino acids. The V gene's germline CDR1 is LNHNV and CDR2 YYDKDF (reference sequence). Written as DNA, the CDR3 is TGTGCCACCAGCAGAGACGACAGGGGAAGTGGTCGGGCTTTT. Amino acid sequence: CATSRDDRGSGRAF. The variable domain in full, completed from reference TRBV15 and TRBJ1-4, reads DAMVIQNPRYQVTQFGKPVTLSCSQTLNHNVMYWYQQKSSQAPKLLFHYYDKDFNNEADTPDNFQSRRPNTSFCFLDIRSPGLGDTAMYLCATSRDDRGSGRAFGSGTQLSVL.

The chain employs TRBV7-8 and TRBJ2-1, with 9 bases fitting TRBD1. Germline trimming cut 0 bases from V and 5 bases from J; bases unmatched to any gene: 11. Germline V gene sequence: CDR1 SGHVS, CDR2 FQNEAQ. The CDR3 length is 18 residues. For the CDR3, the DNA is TGTGCCAGCAGCTTAGCGAGATTTCGGGGACAGGGAAACAATGAGCAGTTCTTC. Protein sequence: CASSLARFRGQGNNEQFF.

J is TRBJ2-3 and V is TRBV7-3; D call uncertain. The CDR3 contains 13 residues. Trimming took off 3 bases at V and 3 bases at J, with 7 bases between the two ends. Germline V gene sequence: CDR1 SGHTA, CDR2 FQGTGA. For the CDR3, the DNA is TGTGCCAGCAGCTTCAGCATTACAGATACGCAGTATTTT. Translating gives CASSFSITDTQYF.

This clone occurred once. The chain joins TRBV4-1 to TRBJ1-2, with 8 bases lining up with TRBD1. The CDR3 covers 17 residues. Germline CDR1 and CDR2: MGHRA and YSYEKL. The junction had 15 bases not matched to a gene; V was cut back by 4 bases and J by 5 bases. For the CDR3, the DNA is TGCGCCAGCAGCCTTTCTCCCAGGACAGGGTCAGCTTATGGCTACACCTTC. Translating gives CASSLSPRTGSAYGYTF.

Notes on this clone: A single base is all that separates this from a far larger clone, so a read error is likely. The sample holds other DNA sequences that translate to the same CDR3. V is TRBV28 and J is TRBJ1-5; 9 bases match TRBD1. The CDR3 sequence is 14 residues long. Germline CDR1 and CDR2: MDHEN and SYDVKM. CDR3 residues: CASRTGDSNQPQHF. The CDR3 DNA reads TGTGCCAGCCGGACAGGGGATAGCAACCAGCCCCAGCATTTT.

J is TRBJ2-7 and V is TRBV28; 11 bases fit TRBD2. CDR3 length: 15 amino acids. Germline lookup yields CDR1 MDHEN and CDR2 SYDVKM. The J segment lost 2 bases and the V segment lost 5 bases, leaving 5 bases of the junction unmatched. CDR3 bases: TGTGCCAGCAGTCCTTCACTAGCGGGAGCCTACGAGCAGTACTTC. Protein: CASSPSLAGAYEQYF.

The chain links TRBV28 to TRBJ2-7, with D perhaps matching TRBD2 (6 bases). The CDR3 has 15 amino acids. Germline CDR1 MDHEN, CDR2 SYDVKM. V lost 2 bases and J 2 bases, leaving 13 bases between the germline ends. Here the CDR3 reads CASSLGWRGTYEQYF. CDR3 sequence (DNA): TGTGCCAGCAGTTTAGGTTGGCGGGGAACCTACGAGCAGTACTTC.

The chain couples TRBV7-3 to TRBJ2-6; TRBD2 matches at 7 bases. This CDR3 has 18 residues. Per germline, CDR1 SGHTA and CDR2 FQGTGA. J lost 0 bases, V lost 2 bases, and 7 bases had no gene match. DNA for the CDR3: TGTGCCAGCAGCTTACAGGGCGGGAGTGGCTCTGGGGCCAACGTCCTGACTTTC. Translated, it gives CASSLQGGSGSGANVLTF.

A remark on this clone: Other DNA sequences in the sample encode the same CDR3. V gene TRBV30 combines with J gene TRBJ2-3; 8 bases agree with TRBD2. After removal of 4 bases from V and 4 bases from J, the junction contained 10 bases not matched to a gene. Germline-derived CDR1 and CDR2 are GTSNPN and SVGIG (reference sequence). The CDR3 runs 15 residues. The CDR3 DNA reads as TGTGCCTGGACCTTGAGCGGGAGAAGGGCAGATACGCAGTATTTT. Amino acid sequence: CAWTLSGRRADTQYF. The full variable domain, with the rest looked up from reference TRBV30 and TRBJ2-3, is SQTIHQWPATLVQPVGSPLSLECTVEGTSNPNLYWYRQAAGRGLQLLFYSVGIGQISSEVPQNLSASRPQDRQFILSSKKLLLSDSGFYLCAWTLSGRRADTQYFGPGTRLTVL.

The chain joins TRBV2 to TRBJ2-7; possibly TRBD2 for D (6 bases). CDR1 and CDR2 from the germline V gene are SNHLY and FYNNEI. This CDR3 comprises 12 residues. Trimming left V 4 bases short and J 4 bases short, with 8 bases between. The CDR3 DNA is TGTGCCAGCAGTGGGGCGGGGTACGAGCAGTACTTC. Translating gives CASSGAGYEQYF.

CDR3 DNA sequence: TGTGCCAGCAGTTACTCAGGACAGGTTAATTCACCCCTCCACTTT. Its protein product is CASSYSGQVNSPLHF. V and J are TRBV6-5 and TRBJ1-6; 7 bases are a match to TRBD1. This CDR3 contains 15 residues. J lost 6 bases, V lost 0 bases, and 2 bases had no gene match. Germline-derived CDR1 and CDR2 are MNHEY and SVGAGI.

This clone came up a few times. V and J are TRBV18 and TRBJ2-5, with TRBD1 matching 11 bases. V lost 6 bases, J lost 5 bases, and 5 bases stayed unmatched. CDR3 length: 14 residues. Germline CDR1 KGHSH, CDR2 LQKENI. The CDR3 bases are TGTGCCAGCTCCGGACAGGGGGCTACTGAGACCCAGTACTTC. It encodes CASSGQGATETQYF.

This sequence joins TRBV9 and TRBJ2-7; D remains unclear. The germline V and J ends were trimmed by 4 bases and 0 bases, with 11 bases remaining between them. Germline V CDR1 and CDR2: SGDLS, YYNGEE. The CDR3 loop spans 14 amino acids. The CDR3 coding sequence is TGTGCCAGCAGCCAAGACTTGAGCTCCTACGAGCAGTACTTC. It translates to CASSQDLSSYEQYF.

This clone was seen just once. V gene TRBV6-1 combines with J gene TRBJ2-1; 8 bases fit TRBD1. Germline V gene data show CDR1 as MNHNS and CDR2 as SASEGT. This CDR3 region has 12 residues. J gave up 13 bases and V 9 bases, and 11 bases lay outside the gene matches. The CDR3 DNA is TGTGCCAGTTCCCCCTCGGGGACAGGCCAGTTCTTC. Residues: CASSPSGTGQFF.

This clone appeared once. The chain combines TRBV28 with TRBJ1-6; D unclear. V dropped 7 bases and J dropped 7 bases, with 11 bases sitting between them. Looked up from germline, CDR1 is MDHEN and CDR2 is SYDVKM. The CDR3 loop spans 13 amino acids. The CDR3 sequence: CASTKDGNSPLHF. CDR3 nucleotide sequence: TGTGCCAGCACCAAAGATGGGAATTCACCCCTCCACTTT.

Details on this clone: Different DNA sequences within this sample yield the same CDR3. The chain carries TRBV18 and TRBJ2-1; D is perhaps TRBD2 (5 bases). Germline lookup yields CDR1 KGHSH and CDR2 LQKENI. The CDR3 has 14 residues. Trimming took 3 bases from V and 3 from J, leaving 9 bases between them. CDR3 DNA: TGTGCCAGCTCACCTGAGCGGAGCTACAATGAGCAGTTCTTC. Translated, it gives CASSPERSYNEQFF.

This chain joins TRBV14 and TRBJ1-1; D remains ambiguous. The germline V and J ends were trimmed by 6 bases and 4 bases, with 12 bases remaining between them. Germline CDR1 SGHDN, CDR2 FVKESK. The CDR3 sequence is 13 residues long. CDR3 bases: TGTGCCAGCAGTCACACATGGGCCACTGAAGCTTTCTTT. Translated, it gives CASSHTWATEAFF.

The gene calls are TRBV28 and TRBJ2-1; maybe TRBD2 (6 bases). Germline-derived CDR1 and CDR2 are MDHEN and SYDVKM. Trimming stripped 6 bases from V and 4 bases from J, with 13 bases between. This CDR3 spans 14 amino acids. CDR3 DNA: TGTGCCAGCAGGCGGCCGGAGGGGTACAATGAGCAGTTCTTC. Its protein product is CASRRPEGYNEQFF.

This clone was seen many times. This chain uses TRBV13 with TRBJ2-1; no firm D call. The CDR3 runs to 14 residues. Germline V CDR1 and CDR2: PRHDT, FYEKMQ (reference sequence). V lost 0 bases to trimming and J lost 9 bases, with 12 bases between them. The CDR3 sequence: CASSLGQLVSEQFF. CDR3 bases: TGTGCCAGCAGCTTAGGCCAACTGGTCTCTGAGCAGTTCTTC.

The rearrangement uses TRBV6-1 and TRBJ1-1; TRBD1 aligns across 8 bases. Trimming removed 6 bases from V and 5 bases from J; junction bases left unmatched: 11. The germline V gene has CDR1 MNHNS and CDR2 SASEGT. The CDR3 is 15 residues long. This CDR3 is CASSARGQVGTEAFF. CDR3 sequence (DNA): TGTGCCAGCAGCGCAAGGGGACAGGTGGGAACTGAAGCTTTCTTT.

This sequence joins TRBV6-1 and TRBJ2-7; TRBD2 matches at 11 bases. In germline, CDR1 is MNHNS, CDR2 SASEGT. With 4 bases clipped from V and 3 bases from J, the junction kept 2 bases outside the gene matches. The CDR3 is 14 amino acids. CDR3 region: CASSGLAGGYEQYF. The CDR3 bases are TGTGCCAGCAGTGGGCTAGCGGGAGGCTACGAGCAGTACTTC.

The count of this clone is one. The chain employs TRBV7-8 and TRBJ2-5, with a weak D call TRBD1 (5 bases). Trimming took off 1 base at V and 4 bases at J, with 13 bases between the two ends. This CDR3 contains 15 residues. Per the germline V gene, CDR1 is SGHVS and CDR2 is FQNEAQ. The CDR3 DNA reads TGTGCCAGCAGCTTAGTAGCAGGGCTGGGAGAGACCCAGTACTTC. This translates into CASSLVAGLGETQYF.

V gene TRBV5-4 combines with J gene TRBJ2-7, with 9 bases lining up with TRBD2. The CDR3 covers 16 residues. The germline V gene encodes CDR1 SGHNT and CDR2 YYREEE (reference sequence). The V and J ends lost 6 bases and 1 base, in that order; junction bases with no gene match: 11. For the CDR3, the DNA is TGTGCCAGCACCATTAGCGGGAGCGGATTTTCCTACGAGCAGTACTTC. It codes for CASTISGSGFSYEQYF. Filled out from reference TRBV5-4 and TRBJ2-7, the complete variable domain reads ETGVTQSPTHLIKTRGQQVTLRCSSQSGHNTVSWYQQALGQGPQFIFQYYREEENGRGNFPPRFSGLQFPNYSSELNVNALELDDSALYLCASTISGSGFSYEQYFGPGTRLTVT.

The chain combines TRBV5-1 with TRBJ2-7; D possibly corresponds to TRBD2 (5 bases). The germline CDR1 and CDR2 sequences are SGHRS and YFSETQ. The CDR3 is made up of 13 amino acids. V lost 0 bases and J 6 bases, leaving 10 bases between the germline ends. The CDR3 sequence is CASSLDTSGEQYF. The CDR3 coding sequence is TGCGCCAGCAGCTTGGATACTAGTGGCGAGCAGTACTTC.